One sample yielded the 10 T cell receptor beta chains listed below, sequenced in a study of T cell clonotyping in hematopoietic cell transplantation. Time point noted: recipient sample about 28 days before transplant, after cytoreduction. The repertoire was sequenced with immunoSEQ multiplex PCR; TCRdb's copy has only in-frame clones and lacks some. The data show tens of thousands of clones, over 65% seen once. The sequencing used peripheral blood mononuclear cells, collected before stem cell transplant. These receptor sequences come from a woman in her thirties with chronic myeloid leukemia. Some clones in this sample may be carry-over from other donors' samples.

The V gene is TRBV6-4, the J gene TRBJ1-1; no firm D call. Germline V gene sequence: CDR1 MRHNA, CDR2 SNTAGT. The CDR3 consists of 14 residues. V was pared by 0 bases and J by 4 bases, with 9 bases between. The CDR3 reads CASSDSTVGTEAFF. In DNA, the CDR3 is TGTGCCAGCAGTGACTCGACCGTTGGCACTGAAGCTTTCTTT.

The genes are TRBV5-1 and TRBJ1-4, with a possible D match to TRBD1 (6 bases). Germline lookup yields CDR1 SGHRS and CDR2 YFSETQ. This CDR3 is 15 amino acids long. Trimming removed 0 bases at V and 8 bases at J, with 14 bases between. DNA for the CDR3: TGCGCCAGCAGCTTGGAGGGCAGGGACAACGAAAAACTGTTTTTT. It codes for CASSLEGRDNEKLFF.

The rearrangement uses TRBV7-2 and TRBJ1-2; 10 bases map to TRBD1. Germline V CDR1 and CDR2: SGHTA, FQGNSA. This CDR3 is 13 amino acids long. After removal of 5 bases from V and 5 bases from J, the junction contained 2 bases not matched to a gene. The CDR3 is CASSQGQGYGYTF. In DNA, the CDR3 is TGTGCCAGCAGCCAGGGACAGGGGTATGGCTACACCTTC. Full variable domain (missing parts from reference TRBV7-2 and TRBJ1-2): GAGVSQSPSNKVTEKGKDVELRCDPISGHTALYWYRQSLGQGLEFLIYFQGNSAPDKSGLPSDRFSAERTGGSVSTLTIQRTQQEDSAVYLCASSQGQGYGYTFGSGTRLTVV.

This clone occurred once. This chain joins TRBV2 and TRBJ2-6; perhaps TRBD1 as D (6 bases). The V gene lost 10 bases and the J gene lost 9 bases, with 19 bases spanning the gap. Germline V gene sequence: CDR1 SNHLY, CDR2 FYNNEI. This CDR3 region has 14 residues. The CDR3, as DNA: TGTGCCATTGACAGGCCCTTTGGAGACAACGTCCTGACTTTC. Its translation is CAIDRPFGDNVLTF.

V gene TRBV1 combines with J gene TRBJ1-2. TRBV1 is a known pseudogene. The CDR3 contains 16 residues. The DNA of the CDR3 is TGCACCAGCAGAAGACGCGGTGTGCGAAAGACCTATGGCTACACCTTC. Translating it yields CTSRRRGVRKTYGYTF.

V gene TRBV7-2 combines with J gene TRBJ1-2, with D unclear. CDR1 is SGHTA, CDR2 FQGNSA, per germline. This CDR3 has 14 residues. V was pared by 5 bases and J by 2 bases, with 12 bases between. DNA for the CDR3: TGTGCCAGCAGCCCGGACCCCGGGAACTATGGCTACACCTTC. Translating it yields CASSPDPGNYGYTF.

This clone was observed a single time. This chain joins TRBV7-2 and TRBJ2-5; 12 bases are shared with TRBD2. Trimming took 2 bases from V and 3 from J; bases not matched to a gene: 10. Germline values: CDR1 SGHTA, CDR2 FQGNSA. CDR3 length: 18 amino acids. Written as DNA, the CDR3 is TGTGCCAGCAGCTTAAGACTAGCGGGGGCCGGGCGGAAAGAGACCCAGTACTTC. Translated, it gives CASSLRLAGAGRKETQYF.

The CDR3 coding sequence is TGTGCCAGCTCACCGCAGACCTACAATGAGCAGTTCTTC. It specifies CASSPQTYNEQFF. The chain joins TRBV18 to TRBJ2-1, with D hard to call. The V gene's germline CDR1 is KGHSH and CDR2 LQKENI. V was pared by 3 bases and J by 2 bases, with 5 bases between. The CDR3 has 13 residues.

The rearrangement uses TRBV30 and TRBJ1-4; 9 bases map to TRBD1. Germline V gene data show CDR1 as GTSNPN and CDR2 as SVGIG (reference sequence). This CDR3 spans 16 amino acids. V shed 2 bases and J 7 bases; nucleotides not matched to a gene: 11. In DNA form, the CDR3 reads TGTGCCTGGAGTACAGGGGGCGCGTCTCGAAGTGAAAAACTGTTTTTT. Protein product: CAWSTGGASRSEKLFF. The variable domain in full, with the rest retrieved from reference TRBV30 and TRBJ1-4, is SQTIHQWPATLVQPVGSPLSLECTVEGTSNPNLYWYRQAAGRGLQLLFYSVGIGQISSEVPQNLSASRPQDRQFILSSKKLLLSDSGFYLCAWSTGGASRSEKLFFGSGTQLSVL.

The genes are TRBV27 and TRBJ1-6, with 10 nucleotides matching TRBD1. The CDR3 length is 16 residues. Germline V gene lookup returns CDR1 MNHEY and CDR2 SMNVEV (reference sequence). The V gene end was trimmed by 5 bases and the J gene end by 7 bases; junction bases not matched to a gene: 8. The CDR3 bases are TGTGCCAGCAGTCAATCCGACAGGGGGCTCAATTCACCCCTCCACTTT. It translates to CASSQSDRGLNSPLHF.